This T cell receptor (beta chain) came from a study of T cell changes during pregnancy in multiple sclerosis. Using immunoSEQ multiplex PCR, the repertoire was profiled, and TCRdb retains in-frame clones only, with some absent. The repertoire holds tens of thousands of clones, with about nine tenths as singletons. The TCR was taken from a female donor with multiple sclerosis, enrolled in a pregnancy study. The sample consisted of CD4+ T cells from peripheral blood mononuclear cells, taken in the first trimester of pregnancy.

CDR3 protein: CASSPVANTGELFF. In DNA, the CDR3 is TGTGCCAGCTCACCCGTCGCGAACACCGGGGAGCTGTTTTTT. The chain links TRBV18 to TRBJ2-2, with D uncertain. The V end lost 3 bases, the J end lost 0 bases, and 5 bases lay between the germline ends. The CDR3 extends over 14 amino acids. Germline CDR1 and CDR2: KGHSH and LQKENI.